This passage covers 22 T cell receptor beta chains from one sample sequenced in a study of T cells in women clearing cervical HPV infection. The protocol was immunoSEQ multiplex PCR, while the TCRdb copy is restricted to in-frame clones and leaves out a portion. With fewer than 40,000 clones in the sample, the ten largest clones hold around 4.7%. Sequencing was carried out using blood buffy coat. These receptors were obtained from a woman between 18 and 75 years old with a cervical HPV16 infection that either progressed to CIN3+ or cleared (not recorded which).

As for this clone: The read comes to an end 3 residues before the CDR3 does, leaving the germline J gene to fill in the end. The chain combines TRBV18 with TRBJ1-1, with no clear D. The V gene lost 5 bases and the J gene lost 3 bases, with 7 bases spanning the gap. The germline V gene has CDR1 KGHSH and CDR2 LQKENI. The CDR3 covers 12 residues. The CDR3 DNA, read in part, is TGTGCCAGCTCAACGTACTACACTGAA. Protein sequence: CASSTYYTE. The whole CDR3 sequence reads CASSTYYTEAFF.

As concerns this clone: The DNA ends 3 residues before the CDR3 does, and the rest of the CDR3 is filled in from the germline J gene. The chain links TRBV29-1 to TRBJ2-2; D ambiguous. The germline V and J ends were trimmed by 5 bases and 2 bases, with 9 bases remaining between them. This CDR3 has 13 residues. Per germline, CDR1 SQVTM and CDR2 ANQGSEA. The CDR3 loop reads CSVYRANTGELFF. Incomplete CDR3 DNA: TGCAGCGTTTACAGAGCTAACACCGGGGAG.

In regard to this clone: The read terminates 3 residues ahead of where the CDR3 ends, so the germline J gene completes it. V is TRBV5-6 and J is TRBJ2-5; TRBD2 aligns across 7 bases. The CDR3 loop spans 15 amino acids. The V gene's germline CDR1 is SGHDT and CDR2 YYEEEE. J gave up 6 bases and V 4 bases, and 12 bases lay outside the gene matches. The CDR3 reads CASSESGVRQQTQYF. The part of the CDR3 DNA that was read is TGTGCCAGCAGCGAAAGCGGGGTGAGGCAACAGACC.

CDR3 protein: CASSFGGGYGYTF. The CDR3 DNA, read in part, is TGTGCCAGCAGCTTTGGGGGGGGCTATGGC. V is TRBV7-9 and J is TRBJ1-2, with D maybe TRBD1 (5 bases). The CDR3 end lies 3 residues beyond the end of the read and is filled in from the germline J gene. The CDR3 length is 13 residues. Trimming shortened V by 3 bases and J by 4 bases, and 9 bases separated the two germline ends. CDR1 and CDR2 from the germline V gene are SEHNR and FQNEAQ (reference sequence).

About this clone itself: The DNA ends 3 residues before the CDR3 does, and the rest of the CDR3 is filled in from the germline J gene. The chain recombines TRBV5-5 with TRBJ2-1, with a weak D call TRBD2 (6 bases). The germline gives CDR1 SGHKS, CDR2 YYEKEE (reference sequence). The CDR3 consists of 15 residues. V lost 0 bases and J 5 bases, leaving 12 bases between the germline ends. The DNA read from the CDR3 is TGTGCCAGCAGCTTGGAAGGGACTCGGCACAATGAG. As protein: CASSLEGTRHNE. In full, the CDR3 reads CASSLEGTRHNEQFF.

As concerns this clone: The CDR3 end lies 3 residues beyond the end of the read and is filled in from the germline J gene. The rearrangement uses TRBV19 and TRBJ2-5; 11 bases map to TRBD1. V shed 4 bases and J 5 bases; nucleotides not matched to a gene: 6. This CDR3 is built from 15 residues. Germline V gives CDR1 LNHDA, CDR2 SQIVND (reference sequence). Incomplete CDR3 DNA: TGTGCCAGTAGTAACCGGGACAGGGGGTTTGAGACC. It specifies CASSNRDRGFET. The whole CDR3 region reads CASSNRDRGFETQYF. Variable domain in full (rest from reference TRBV19 and TRBJ2-5): DGGITQSPKYLFRKEGQNVTLSCEQNLNHDAMYWYRQDPGQGLRLIYYSQIVNDFQKGDIAEGYSVSREKKESFPLTVTSAQKNPTAFYLCASSNRDRGFETQYFGPGTRLLVL.

In the case of this clone: The read finishes 3 residues shy of the CDR3 end, and the germline J gene is used to complete it. The rearrangement links TRBV20-1 to TRBJ2-7, with 10 bases matching TRBD1. The CDR3 contains 14 residues. Germline V gives CDR1 DFQATT, CDR2 SNEGSKA (reference sequence). Trimming cost V 5 bases and J 6 bases; bases outside gene matches: 10. The covered CDR3 bases are TGCAGTGCTGCACGACAGGGGGCTACGTCCGAG. Translated, it gives CSAARQGATSE. The entire CDR3 protein reads CSAARQGATSEQYF.

In regard to this clone: The read comes to an end 3 residues before the CDR3 does, leaving the germline J gene to fill in the end. The chain employs TRBV19 and TRBJ2-3; 10 bases map to TRBD2. Germline lookup yields CDR1 LNHDA and CDR2 SQIVND (reference sequence). CDR3 length: 16 residues. Trimming removed 7 bases from V and 0 bases from J; junction bases left unmatched: 7. Partial CDR3 DNA: TGTGCCAGTAACCCTACTAGCGGGGTAAGCACAGATACG. It specifies CASNPTSGVSTDT. The complete CDR3 protein is CASNPTSGVSTDTQYF.

Comment on this clone: The missing CDR3 end, 3 residues past where the read stops, is filled in from the germline J gene. This chain links TRBV5-4 with TRBJ2-3; D gene unclear. The CDR3 is 16 residues long. Germline V gives CDR1 SGHNT, CDR2 YYREEE (reference sequence). V gave up 0 bases and J gave up 3 bases, with 14 bases separating them. The CDR3 protein is CASSLAKGSSTDTQYF. The part of the CDR3 DNA that was read is TGTGCCAGCAGCTTGGCCAAGGGCAGTTCGACAGATACG.

CDR3 residues: CAWGGQGLSGNTIYF. The CDR3 bases that were read are TGTGCCTGGGGGGGACAGGGGCTCTCTGGAAACACC. The V and J genes are TRBV30 and TRBJ1-3; 10 bases fit TRBD1. The read terminates 3 residues ahead of where the CDR3 ends, so the germline J gene completes it. The CDR3 runs 15 residues. Germline assignment: CDR1 GTSNPN and CDR2 SVGIG (reference sequence). With V trimmed by 5 bases and J by 0 bases, 4 bases remained unmatched. Together with reference TRBV30 and TRBJ1-3, the CDR3 gives the full variable domain: SQTIHQWPATLVQPVGSPLSLECTVEGTSNPNLYWYRQAAGRGLQLLFYSVGIGQISSEVPQNLSASRPQDRQFILSSKKLLLSDSGFYLCAWGGQGLSGNTIYFGEGSWLTVV.

Comment on this clone: Read sequence stops 3 residues before the CDR3 end, and the germline J gene provides the missing end. V is TRBV20-1 and J is TRBJ2-7, with D maybe TRBD1 (5 bases). With 7 bases removed from V and 2 bases from J, the gap between germline ends came to 18 bases. The germline CDR1 and CDR2 sequences are DFQATT and SNEGSKA (reference sequence). The CDR3 length is 14 residues. This chain's CDR3 is CSGLWSGYPYEQYF. CDR3 DNA (partial): TGCAGTGGCCTTTGGTCAGGGTATCCCTACGAG.

A remark on this clone: The DNA ends 3 residues before the CDR3 does, and the rest of the CDR3 is filled in from the germline J gene. The gene calls are TRBV7-9 and TRBJ1-1, with D uncertain. CDR1 is SEHNR and CDR2 is FQNEAQ in the germline V gene (reference sequence). This CDR3 contains 13 residues. V lost 1 base to trimming and J lost 1 base, with 4 bases between them. The chain's CDR3 is CASSLDRNTEAFF. The CDR3 bases that were read are TGTGCCAGCAGCTTAGACAGGAACACTGAA.

As regards this clone: The read terminates 3 residues ahead of where the CDR3 ends, so the germline J gene completes it. The chain combines TRBV12-3 or TRBV12-4 with TRBJ2-3, with TRBD1 as a possible D gene (5 bases). The CDR3 runs 14 residues. Trimming removed 7 bases at V and 2 bases at J, with 13 bases between. This CDR3 reads CASTPGAFTDTQYF. CDR3 bases read: TGTGCCAGCACCCCTGGGGCATTCACAGATACG.

In the case of this clone: The read falls 3 residues short of the CDR3 end, and the missing part is taken from the germline J gene. The gene calls are TRBV19 and TRBJ1-1, with TRBD1 as a possible D gene (5 bases). The CDR3 is 13 amino acids. Trimming cost V 7 bases and J 5 bases, with 14 bases left between them. Germline CDR1 LNHDA, CDR2 SQIVND (reference sequence). The CDR3 DNA, read in part, is TGTGCCAGTATCCGCGGGGCGGGAACTGAA. Translation gives CASIRGAGTE. From start to end, the CDR3 is CASIRGAGTEAFF.

Turning to this clone: The read ends 3 residues before the CDR3 terminus; that terminus is restored from the germline J gene. This chain links TRBV20-1 with TRBJ1-2, with 7 bases identical to TRBD1. CDR3 length: 14 amino acids. Germline V gives CDR1 DFQATT, CDR2 SNEGSKA (reference sequence). CDR3 protein: CSARDRQGLRGYTF. CDR3 DNA, as far as it was read: TGCAGTGCTAGAGATCGACAGGGTCTCCGAGGC.

Worth noting for this clone: The read comes to an end 3 residues before the CDR3 does, leaving the germline J gene to fill in the end. The rearrangement joins TRBV20-1 to TRBJ1-5, with 9 bases fitting TRBD1. This CDR3 has 15 residues. V lost 7 bases to trimming and J lost 6 bases; unmatched junction nucleotides: 13. The germline V gene encodes CDR1 DFQATT and CDR2 SNEGSKA (reference sequence). The CDR3 sequence is CSVRKGTGRAQPQHF. CDR3 DNA, as far as it was read: TGCAGTGTCCGGAAGGGGACAGGGCGGGCTCAGCCC.

As for this clone: Read data end 3 residues before the CDR3 end; the end is taken from the germline J gene. The chain joins TRBV19 to TRBJ2-7; the match to TRBD2 covers 7 bases. V shed 1 base, J shed 3 bases, and the junction held 3 bases outside the gene matches. This CDR3 region has 14 residues. Germline V CDR1 and CDR2: LNHDA, SQIVND (reference sequence). The CDR3 protein is CASSIAQRGYEQYF. Partial CDR3 DNA: TGTGCCAGTAGTATAGCCCAGCGGGGCTACGAG.

About this clone: The observed sequence ends 3 residues before the CDR3 terminus, with the missing tail filled in from the germline J gene. The gene calls are TRBV7-9 and TRBJ2-5; D gene ambiguous. CDR3 length: 15 residues. The germline gives CDR1 SEHNR, CDR2 FQNEAQ (reference sequence). The V end lost 0 bases, the J end lost 5 bases, and 13 bases lay between the germline ends. The CDR3 bases that were read are TGTGCCAGCAGCTTAGCAGTAGGCCAGGAGGAGACC. Amino acid sequence: CASSLAVGQEET. In full, the CDR3 reads CASSLAVGQEETQYF.

Concerning this clone itself: The sequence runs out 3 residues before the end of the CDR3; the remainder is reconstructed from the germline J gene. The chain couples TRBV20-1 to TRBJ1-2, with D possibly TRBD1 on 5 matching bases. Trimming shortened V by 4 bases and J by 1 base, and 13 bases separated the two germline ends. This CDR3 comprises 14 residues. Germline lookup yields CDR1 DFQATT and CDR2 SNEGSKA (reference sequence). The CDR3 region is CSATRGASNYGYTF. The covered CDR3 bases are TGCAGTGCTACCCGAGGGGCGAGTAACTATGGC.

Comments on this clone: Read sequence stops 3 residues before the CDR3 end, and the germline J gene provides the missing end. The chain joins TRBV20-1 to TRBJ1-1; 11 bases match TRBD1. This CDR3 has 14 amino acids. Germline V gene lookup returns CDR1 DFQATT and CDR2 SNEGSKA (reference sequence). With V trimmed by 5 bases and J by 5 bases, 7 bases remained unmatched. CDR3 DNA (partial): TGCAGTGCTGGACAGGGGGCCGGGGGAACTGAA. Residues: CSAGQGAGGTE. In full, the CDR3 is CSAGQGAGGTEAFF.

About this clone itself: The sequenced fragment ends 3 residues before the CDR3 boundary, so the rest is inferred from the germline J gene. The chain has TRBV20-1 and TRBJ2-1; the D is unclear. From germline, CDR1 is DFQATT and CDR2 SNEGSKA (reference sequence). The CDR3 is 11 amino acids. V was trimmed by 2 bases and J by 8 bases, leaving 7 bases between them. The part of the CDR3 DNA that was read is TGCAGTGCTAGAAAGAACTATGAG. Translation gives CSARKNYE. Given in full, the CDR3 is CSARKNYEQFF.

Of note for this clone: The read terminates 3 residues before the CDR3 end, so the remaining end is supplied by the germline J gene. This chain joins TRBV5-4 and TRBJ1-5; no firm D call. V lost 4 bases, J lost 5 bases, and 7 bases lay in between. The CDR3 is 12 residues long. Per the germline V gene, CDR1 is SGHNT and CDR2 is YYREEE (reference sequence). Incomplete CDR3 DNA: TGTGCCAGCAGCGTGAGGGATCAGCCC. This codes for CASSVRDQP. The full CDR3 reads CASSVRDQPQHF.